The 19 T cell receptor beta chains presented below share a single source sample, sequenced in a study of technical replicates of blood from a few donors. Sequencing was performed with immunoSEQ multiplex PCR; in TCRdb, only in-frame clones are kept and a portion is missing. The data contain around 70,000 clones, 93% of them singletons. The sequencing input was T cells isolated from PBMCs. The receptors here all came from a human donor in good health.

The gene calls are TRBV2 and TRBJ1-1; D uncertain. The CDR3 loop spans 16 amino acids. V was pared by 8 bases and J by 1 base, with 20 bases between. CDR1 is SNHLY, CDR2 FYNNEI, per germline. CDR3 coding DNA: TGTGCCAGCTTCAGCTCCTATACAGTGGGGAACACTGAAGCTTTCTTT. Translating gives CASFSSYTVGNTEAFF.

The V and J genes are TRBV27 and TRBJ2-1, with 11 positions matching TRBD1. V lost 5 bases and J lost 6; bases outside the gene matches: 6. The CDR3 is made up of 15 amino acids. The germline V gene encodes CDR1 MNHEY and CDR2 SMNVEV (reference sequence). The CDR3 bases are TGTGCCAGCAGTGGACGGACAGGGGGCCGCAATGAGCAGTTCTTC. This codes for CASSGRTGGRNEQFF.

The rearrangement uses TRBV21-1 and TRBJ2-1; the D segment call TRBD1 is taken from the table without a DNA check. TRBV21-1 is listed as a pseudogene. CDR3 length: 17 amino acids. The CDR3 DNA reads TGTGCCAGCAGCGCGACCCAGGACAGGGGATCCTACAATGAGCAGTTCTTC. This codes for CASSATQDRGSYNEQFF.

For the CDR3, the DNA is TGTGCCAGCAGCCAAGTCGCAGGGAACTCCTACAATGAGCAGTTCTTC. This translates into CASSQVAGNSYNEQFF. This chain connects TRBV14 to TRBJ2-1; weak D call: TRBD1 (5 bases). The CDR3 length is 16 residues. Trimming left V 1 base short and J 0 bases short, with 10 bases between. The germline gives CDR1 SGHDN, CDR2 FVKESK.

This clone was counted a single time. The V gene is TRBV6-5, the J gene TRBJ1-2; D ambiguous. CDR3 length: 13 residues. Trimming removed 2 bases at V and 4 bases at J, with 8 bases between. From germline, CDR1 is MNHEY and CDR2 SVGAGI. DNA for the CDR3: TGTGCCAGCAGTTACCCGGGGTTCTATGGCTACACCTTC. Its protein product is CASSYPGFYGYTF.

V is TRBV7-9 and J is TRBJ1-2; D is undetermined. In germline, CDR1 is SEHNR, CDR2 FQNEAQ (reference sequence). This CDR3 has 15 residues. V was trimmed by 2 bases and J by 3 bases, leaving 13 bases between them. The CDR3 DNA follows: TGTGCCAGCAGCTTAACTCCCCTAACAGACTATGGCTACACCTTC. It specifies CASSLTPLTDYGYTF.

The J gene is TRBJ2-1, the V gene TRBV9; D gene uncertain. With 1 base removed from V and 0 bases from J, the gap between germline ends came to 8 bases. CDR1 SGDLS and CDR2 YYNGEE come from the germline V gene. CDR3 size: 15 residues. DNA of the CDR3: TGTGCCAGCAGCGTATTGGCGGTCTCCTACAATGAGCAGTTCTTC. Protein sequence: CASSVLAVSYNEQFF.

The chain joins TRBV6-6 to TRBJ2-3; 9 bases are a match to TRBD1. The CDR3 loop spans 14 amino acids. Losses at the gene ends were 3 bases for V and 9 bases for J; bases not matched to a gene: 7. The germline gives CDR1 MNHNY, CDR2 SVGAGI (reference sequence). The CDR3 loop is CASSYLDRGSTQYF. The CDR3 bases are TGTGCCAGCAGTTATTTGGACAGGGGCTCAACGCAGTATTTT.

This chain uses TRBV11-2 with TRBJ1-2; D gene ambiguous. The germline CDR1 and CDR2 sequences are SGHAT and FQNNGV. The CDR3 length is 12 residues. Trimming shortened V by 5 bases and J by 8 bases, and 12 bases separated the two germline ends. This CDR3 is CASSPGSWGYTF. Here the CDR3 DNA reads TGTGCCAGCAGCCCCGGGTCCTGGGGCTACACCTTC.

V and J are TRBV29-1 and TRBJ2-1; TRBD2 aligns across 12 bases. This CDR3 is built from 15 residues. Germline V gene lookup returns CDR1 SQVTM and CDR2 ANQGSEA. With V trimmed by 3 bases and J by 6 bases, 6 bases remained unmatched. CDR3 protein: CSVEVPGLAGNEQFF. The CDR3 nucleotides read TGCAGCGTTGAGGTCCCGGGACTAGCGGGCAATGAGCAGTTCTTC.

The CDR3 DNA is TGTGCCAGCAGCTTAGGAACAGGGGACGGGCCCCACGAGCAGTACTTC. As protein: CASSLGTGDGPHEQYF. This chain joins TRBV7-6 and TRBJ2-7; TRBD1 agrees at 7 bases. From germline, CDR1 is SGHVS and CDR2 FNYEAQ. Trimming cost V 1 base and J 5 bases; bases outside gene matches: 11. There are 16 residues in the CDR3.

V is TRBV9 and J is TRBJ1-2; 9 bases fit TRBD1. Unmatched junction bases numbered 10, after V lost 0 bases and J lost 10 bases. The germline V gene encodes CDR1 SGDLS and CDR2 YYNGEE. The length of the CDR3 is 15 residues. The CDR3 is CASSVDGQGLGAYTF. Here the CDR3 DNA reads TGTGCCAGCAGCGTAGATGGACAGGGGTTAGGTGCCTACACCTTC.

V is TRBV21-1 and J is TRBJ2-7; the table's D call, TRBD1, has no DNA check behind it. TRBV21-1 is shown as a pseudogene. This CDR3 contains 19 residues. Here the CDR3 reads CASSNSSSLWAKRSYEQYF. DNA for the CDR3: TGTGCCAGCAGCAACAGCTCAAGCCTCTGGGCCAAAAGAAGCTACGAGCAGTACTTC.

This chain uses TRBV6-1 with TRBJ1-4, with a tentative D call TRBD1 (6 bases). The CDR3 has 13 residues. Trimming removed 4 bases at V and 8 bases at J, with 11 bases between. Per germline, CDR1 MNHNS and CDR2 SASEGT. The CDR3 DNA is TGTGCCAGCAGTGTTCCGCAGGGGGAAAAACTGTTTTTT. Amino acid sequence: CASSVPQGEKLFF.

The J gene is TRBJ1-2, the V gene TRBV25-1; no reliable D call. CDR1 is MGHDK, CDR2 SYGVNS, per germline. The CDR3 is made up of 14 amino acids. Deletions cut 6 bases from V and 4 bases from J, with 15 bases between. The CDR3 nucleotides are TGTGCCAGCAGCGGTGATCTGTCTCCCTATGGCTACACCTTC. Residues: CASSGDLSPYGYTF.

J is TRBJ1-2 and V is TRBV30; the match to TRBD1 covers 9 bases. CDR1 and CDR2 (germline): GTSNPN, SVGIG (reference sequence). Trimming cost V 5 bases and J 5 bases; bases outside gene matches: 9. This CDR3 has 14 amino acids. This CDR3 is CAWDSRGQGYGYTF. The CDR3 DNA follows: TGTGCCTGGGACTCTCGGGGACAGGGATATGGCTACACCTTC.

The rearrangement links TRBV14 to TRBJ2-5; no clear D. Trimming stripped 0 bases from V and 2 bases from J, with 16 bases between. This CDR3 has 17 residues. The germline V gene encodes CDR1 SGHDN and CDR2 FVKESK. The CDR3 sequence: CASSQDLGRGLQETQYF. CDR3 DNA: TGTGCCAGCAGCCAAGATCTGGGTCGCGGATTACAAGAGACCCAGTACTTC.

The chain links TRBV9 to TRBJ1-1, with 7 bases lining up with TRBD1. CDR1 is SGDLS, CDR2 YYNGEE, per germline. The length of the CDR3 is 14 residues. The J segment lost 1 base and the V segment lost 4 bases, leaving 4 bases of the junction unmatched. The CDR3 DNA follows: TGTGCCAGCAGCCCTTCAGGGGGGAACACTGAAGCTTTCTTT. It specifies CASSPSGGNTEAFF.

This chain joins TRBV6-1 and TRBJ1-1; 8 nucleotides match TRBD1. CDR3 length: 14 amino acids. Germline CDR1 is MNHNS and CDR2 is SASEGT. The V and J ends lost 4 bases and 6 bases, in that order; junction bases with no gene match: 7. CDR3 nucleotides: TGTGCCAGCAGTGGTACAGGGGGTTTGCCTGAAGCTTTCTTT. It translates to CASSGTGGLPEAFF.